The present TCR beta chain was sequenced within a study of blood T cell repertoires in COVID-19. Per the study methods: Quantification of nucleated cells was approximated via reference gene primer amplification. Produced via immunoSEQ multiplex PCR; TCRdb's table is partial and in-frame only. V and J calls and clone size are as listed in that table; D and trimming were resolved from the DNA. The sample has 95,000 to 100,000 clones; around 92% are singletons. The sample taken for sequencing was peripheral blood. This TCR derives from a man in his fifties with active COVID-19.

The CDR3 region is CAWRGQGAGTAFF. The CDR3 DNA is TGTGCCTGGAGGGGACAGGGGGCTGGGACGGCTTTCTTT. J is TRBJ1-1 and V is TRBV30, with 12 bases lining up with TRBD1. V gave up 3 bases and J gave up 11 bases; unmatched junction bases: 7. The CDR3 totals 13 residues. Germline-derived CDR1 and CDR2 are GTSNPN and SVGIG (reference sequence).